The following is a T cell receptor (beta chain) sequence with its context. This sample is part of a study of blood T cell repertoires in COVID-19. The overall study: The origin of the acute and convalescent COVID-19 samples was the United States, Italy and Spain. T cells, B-cell-depleted T cells, or PBMCs provided the cDNA or gDNA that served as material.

Under the authors' procedure: By means of reference gene primer amplification, nucleated cell counts were estimated. Libraries were prepared by immunoSEQ multiplex PCR; TCRdb keeps only in-frame clonotypes and omits some of them. That table gives V, J and clone size, and the DNA gave D and trimming. There are about 86,000 clones in the sample; roughly four fifths occur only once, and 0.95% to 1.5% lies in the top ten. CDR3 length: 14 amino acids. Germline values: CDR1 MGHDK, CDR2 SYGVNS. Trimming shortened V by 0 bases and J by 4 bases, and 8 bases separated the two germline ends. V gene TRBV25-1 combines with J gene TRBJ2-3; the D gene is possibly TRBD2 (6 bases). The receptor was derived from a woman aged 80 or older with acute or convalescent COVID-19. Material for sequencing was peripheral blood. Here the CDR3 reads CASSEYAGPDTQYF. The CDR3 DNA reads as TGTGCCAGCAGTGAATATGCGGGGCCAGATACGCAGTATTTT.